These 20 T cell receptor beta chains were all obtained from the same sample, sequenced in a study of cytomegalovirus exposure and HLA in healthy donors. PCR involved 60 Vbeta and 13 Jbeta primers. Profiled with immunoSEQ multiplex PCR; TCRdb holds only in-frame clones, not every one. This table holds around 88,000 clones, roughly 73% found once. Sequenced sample: PBMCs. The receptors here all came from a man aged 50 to 59 in good health and CMV-seropositive.

This rearrangement joins TRBV7-9 to TRBJ2-2; no firm D call. This CDR3 has 12 residues. Germline CDR1 is SEHNR and CDR2 is FQNEAQ (reference sequence). Trimming removed 5 bases at V and 7 bases at J, with 8 bases between. CDR3 nucleotides: TGTGCCAGCAGCATAGTTCACGGGGAGCTGTTTTTT. Protein: CASSIVHGELFF. Using reference TRBV7-9 and TRBJ2-2 for the parts outside the CDR3, the full variable domain is DTGVSQNPRHKITKRGQNVTFRCDPISEHNRLYWYRQTLGQGPEFLTYFQNEAQLEKSRLLSDRFSAERPKGSFSTLEIQRTEQGDSAMYLCASSIVHGELFFGEGSRLTVL.

This sequence joins TRBV6-1 and TRBJ1-2, with D tentatively TRBD1 (6 bases). Germline CDR1 and CDR2: MNHNS and SASEGT. This CDR3 is 15 amino acids long. With 0 bases removed from V and 6 bases from J, the gap between germline ends came to 14 bases. For the CDR3, the DNA is TGTGCCAGCAGTGAAGCGCTTCGGGGGGCCGATGGCTACACCTTC. Its protein is CASSEALRGADGYTF.

This CDR3 is CASSSNRDVYPIYGYTF. Written as DNA, the CDR3 is TGTGCCAGCAGCTCTAACAGGGATGTTTACCCGATCTATGGCTACACCTTC. The rearrangement links TRBV28 to TRBJ1-2; D is possibly TRBD1 (6 bases). CDR1 is MDHEN, CDR2 SYDVKM, per germline. The CDR3 covers 17 residues. The V gene lost 6 bases and the J gene lost 4 bases, with 24 bases spanning the gap.

The rearrangement links TRBV13 to TRBJ1-4; 7 bases fit TRBD1. Germline V CDR1 and CDR2: PRHDT, FYEKMQ (reference sequence). This CDR3 has 14 amino acids. V dropped 0 bases and J dropped 7; count of bases not matched to a gene: 2. DNA of the CDR3: TGTGCCAGCAGCTTAGGCCGACAGGGTGAAAAACTGTTTTTT. Encoded protein: CASSLGRQGEKLFF. Full variable domain (remainder filled in from reference TRBV13 and TRBJ1-4): AAGVIQSPRHLIKEKRETATLKCYPIPRHDTVYWYQQGPGQDPQFLISFYEKMQSDKGSIPDRFSAQQFSDYHSELNMSSLELGDSALYFCASSLGRQGEKLFFGSGTQLSVL.

The V and J genes are TRBV27 and TRBJ1-4; 7 positions match TRBD1. This CDR3 region has 16 residues. V shed 5 bases and J 8 bases; nucleotides not matched to a gene: 14. In germline, CDR1 is MNHEY, CDR2 SMNVEV (reference sequence). In DNA, the CDR3 is TGTGCCAGCAGTAGCAACCCCGGGACAGTTGGAGAAAAACTGTTTTTT. As protein: CASSSNPGTVGEKLFF.

The sample holds a few counts of this clone. This rearrangement joins TRBV2 to TRBJ1-1; D gene uncertain. Deletions cut 6 bases from V and 0 bases from J, with 11 bases between. The V gene's germline CDR1 is SNHLY and CDR2 FYNNEI. The CDR3 contains 14 residues. This CDR3 is CASSQGRMNTEAFF. CDR3 DNA sequence: TGTGCCAGCAGCCAAGGGAGAATGAACACTGAAGCTTTCTTT.

The chain links TRBV5-6 to TRBJ2-5; 7 bases are a match to TRBD2. Germline V lookup: CDR1 SGHDT, CDR2 YYEEEE. CDR3 size: 15 residues. J was trimmed by 2 bases and V by 2 bases; bases with no gene match: 6. The CDR3 nucleotides are TGTGCCAGCAGCTTTGGGCTAGCGGAACAAGAGACCCAGTACTTC. Translation: CASSFGLAEQETQYF.

The V gene is TRBV12-5, the J gene TRBJ2-7; perhaps TRBD1 as D (6 bases). V lost 3 bases, J lost 4 bases, and 10 bases lay in between. The CDR3 extends over 13 amino acids. Germline V lookup: CDR1 LGHNT, CDR2 FRNRAP. This chain's CDR3 is CASGLGQGYEQYF. CDR3 DNA: TGTGCTAGTGGTTTAGGCCAGGGGTACGAGCAGTACTTC.

This clone has a single count. The chain joins TRBV7-6 to TRBJ2-3; D gene ambiguous. The CDR3 length is 15 residues. V shed 2 bases and J shed 2 bases, with 11 bases lying between them. Germline V lookup: CDR1 SGHVS, CDR2 FNYEAQ. This chain's CDR3 is CASSLFADFTDTQYF. In DNA form, the CDR3 reads TGTGCCAGCAGCTTATTCGCAGATTTCACAGATACGCAGTATTTT.

The gene calls are TRBV4-1 and TRBJ2-5, with 9 bases matching TRBD2. The CDR3 is made up of 16 amino acids. V lost 2 bases, J lost 6 bases, and 10 bases stayed unmatched. Germline CDR1 MGHRA, CDR2 YSYEKL. Here the CDR3 DNA reads TGCGCCAGCAGCCAACAAGCGGGGGGCCCATTACAGACCCAGTACTTC. This codes for CASSQQAGGPLQTQYF.

The gene calls are TRBV23-1 and TRBJ1-4; possible D gene TRBD1, 5 bases. TRBV23-1 has ORF status, its function being uncertain. The CDR3 is 16 amino acids. V was pared by 4 bases and J by 8 bases, with 20 bases between. The CDR3, as DNA: TGCGCCAGCAGTCTCTCGGGGGGTATGATTAGGGAAAAACTGTTTTTT. It is translated as CASSLSGGMIREKLFF.

The table lists this clone with a few counts. This chain uses TRBV7-2 with TRBJ1-1, with D unresolved. This CDR3 spans 13 amino acids. Trimming shortened V by 5 bases and J by 4 bases, and 11 bases separated the two germline ends. From germline, CDR1 is SGHTA and CDR2 FQGNSA. CDR3 in DNA: TGTGCCAGCAGCCCGACTCGGGTCACTGAAGCTTTCTTT. The encoded protein is CASSPTRVTEAFF.

Only a few counts were recorded for this clone. V usage is TRBV4-1 and J usage is TRBJ1-4, with 7 bases that match TRBD1. Germline V CDR1 and CDR2: MGHRA, YSYEKL. The J segment lost 4 bases and the V segment lost 5 bases, leaving 7 bases of the junction unmatched. CDR3 length equals 15 residues. In DNA, the CDR3 is TGCGCCAGCAGCGTTACCGGGACAGTTAATGAAAAACTGTTTTTT. It yields the protein CASSVTGTVNEKLFF.

CDR3 DNA sequence: TGTGCCAGCAGCTTCGTCCAGTCCTACGAGCAGTACTTC. This codes for CASSFVQSYEQYF. V is TRBV5-6 and J is TRBJ2-7; D unclear. V was cut by 2 bases and J by 1 base, with 7 bases left in between. The germline gives CDR1 SGHDT, CDR2 YYEEEE. This CDR3 is built from 13 residues.

This chain links TRBV9 with TRBJ1-1; possible D gene TRBD1, 6 bases. The V and J ends lost 2 bases and 1 base respectively, with 15 bases between them. From germline, CDR1 is SGDLS and CDR2 YYNGEE. The CDR3 length is 16 residues. The CDR3: CASSVPKTGANTEAFF. In DNA form, the CDR3 reads TGTGCCAGCAGCGTCCCTAAGACAGGAGCGAACACTGAAGCTTTCTTT.

DNA for the CDR3: TGTGCCAGCACCCAGGGCTCGTACAATGAGCAGTTCTTC. The encoded protein is CASTQGSYNEQFF. The J gene is TRBJ2-1, the V gene TRBV2; D is possibly TRBD1 (5 bases). This CDR3 has 13 amino acids. Germline-derived CDR1 and CDR2 are SNHLY and FYNNEI. The ends were cut back, 7 bases at V and 4 bases at J, with 11 bases in the middle.

The chain employs TRBV29-1 and TRBJ1-1; D is unclear. Germline V gives CDR1 SQVTM, CDR2 ANQGSEA. The CDR3 sequence is 16 residues long. Between the trimmed V and J ends, which lost 4 bases and 3 bases, there was a span of 21 bases. CDR3 protein: CSVVAGYNSRDTEAFF. CDR3 coding DNA: TGCAGCGTTGTTGCGGGGTACAATTCCCGAGACACTGAAGCTTTCTTT.

The chain links TRBV10-3 to TRBJ2-3; 8 bases fit TRBD2. The CDR3 is made up of 16 amino acids. The V segment lost 10 bases and the J segment 2 bases; nucleotides outside the gene matches: 14. In germline, CDR1 is ENHRY, CDR2 SYGVKD. The CDR3 DNA is TGTGCCACGACTACTACTAGCGGCCCCTCCACAGATACGCAGTATTTT. This translates into CATTTTSGPSTDTQYF.

The chain has TRBV6-5 and TRBJ1-1; D may be TRBD1 (5 bases). Germline values: CDR1 MNHEY, CDR2 SVGAGI. Trimming shortened V by 8 bases and J by 1 base, and 14 bases separated the two germline ends. The CDR3 is 14 amino acids. Here the CDR3 DNA reads TGTGCCAGCTCAATAGGGGTGTGGAACACTGAAGCTTTCTTT. As protein: CASSIGVWNTEAFF.

J is TRBJ2-5 and V is TRBV30; D might be TRBD2 (6 bases). The CDR3 runs to 12 residues. Deletions cut 5 bases from V and 1 base from J, with 8 bases between. CDR1 is GTSNPN and CDR2 is SVGIG in the germline V gene (reference sequence). CDR3 sequence (DNA): TGTGCCTGGGCGGGGATCCAAGAGACCCAGTACTTC. The encoded protein is CAWAGIQETQYF.